This T cell receptor (beta chain) was found in a study of blood T cell repertoires in COVID-19. The wider study: There were acute and convalescent COVID-19 samples, and they came from the United States, Italy and Spain. T cells, B-cell-depleted T cells, or PBMCs provided the cDNA or gDNA that served as material.

This CDR3 comprises 13 residues. Germline V gives CDR1 MNHNS, CDR2 SASEGT. Trimming took off 0 bases at V and 11 bases at J, with 11 bases between the two ends. The authors' processing: How many nucleated cells were present was estimated from reference gene primer amplification. Sequencing was performed with immunoSEQ multiplex PCR; in TCRdb, only in-frame clones are kept and a portion is missing. That table is the source of V, J and clone size, and D and trimming were worked out from the DNA. The sample holds 140,000 or so clones; 65% to 80% are singletons and the top ten take roughly 2%. Sequencing used peripheral blood. The sequence derives from a woman aged 60-75 years with acute or convalescent COVID-19. V and J are TRBV6-1 and TRBJ1-5; D call uncertain. The CDR3 DNA reads TGTGCCAGCAGTGAAGCAGGATTGGAGTCCCAGCATTTT. It codes for CASSEAGLESQHF.